The 15 T cell receptor beta chains below all came from one sample that was sequenced in a study of regulatory T cells in long-lasting Graves disease. According to the study, TCR beta libraries were built with iRepertoire HTBI primers and CDR3-region Arm-PCR. TCRdb used MiXCR to reprocess the multiplex PCR reads, holding one entry per CDR3 protein. Of over 350,000 distinct CDR3 sequences in the sample, around 16% were seen once. The time point is: newly diagnosed GD, antithyroid drugs for less than 3 months. Construction of the TCR library relied on RNA isolated from PBMCs. These same records also appear under a second study, on T cells in Graves' hyperthyroidism and ophthalmopathy.

Sequenced here: peripheral blood mononuclear cells (PBMCs), sampled at new diagnosis, from a patient treated with antithyroid drugs. Receptors were obtained from a woman in her thirties or forties with Graves disease.

The genes are TRBV29-1 and TRBJ2-2; 7 bases match TRBD2. Germline loops: CDR1 SQVTM, CDR2 ANQGSEA. The CDR3 is made up of 15 amino acids. Losses at the gene ends were 2 bases for V and 1 base for J; bases not matched to a gene: 4. DNA for the CDR3: TGCAGCGTTGAATCGGGCGGGAGGAACACCGGGGAGCTGTTTTTT. Protein sequence: CSVESGGRNTGELFF.

The V call is TRBV28, the J call TRBJ2-7; the match to TRBD1 covers 7 bases. Trimming at V came to 3 bases and at J to 2 bases, leaving 4 bases not matched to a gene. Per germline, CDR1 MDHEN and CDR2 SYDVKM. The CDR3 spans 14 residues. Written as DNA, the CDR3 is TGTGCCAGCAGTTTTACTGGACAGGCCTACGAGCAGTACTTC. This encodes CASSFTGQAYEQYF. The whole variable domain, remainder taken from reference TRBV28 and TRBJ2-7, is DVKVTQSSRYLVKRTGEKVFLECVQDMDHENMFWYRQDPGLGLRLIYFSYDVKMKEKGDIPEGYSVSREKKERFSLILESASTNQTSMYLCASSFTGQAYEQYFGPGTRLTVT.

This chain connects TRBV9 to TRBJ2-1; TRBD2 aligns across 7 bases. The J segment lost 7 bases and the V segment lost 3 bases, leaving 4 bases of the junction unmatched. There are 13 residues in the CDR3. CDR1 and CDR2 (germline): SGDLS, YYNGEE. The CDR3 region has the DNA TGTGCCAGCAGCGAGGGGACTACGAATGAGCAGTTCTTC. Its protein is CASSEGTTNEQFF.

Points on this clonotype: Possible read error: a much larger clone is one base away. The genes are TRBV6-5 and TRBJ1-4; D is uncertain. This CDR3 region has 15 residues. Germline lookup yields CDR1 MNHEY and CDR2 SVGAGI. The CDR3 here is CASSHSPLRNEKLFF. In DNA, the CDR3 is TGTGCCAGCAGTCACTCCCCTCTCAGGAATGAAAAACTGTTTTTT.

This clonotype has at least ten counts. The chain combines TRBV2 with TRBJ2-5; a weak D match, TRBD2 (5 bases). V lost 6 bases and J lost 1, with 15 bases in between. Germline V gives CDR1 SNHLY, CDR2 FYNNEI. The CDR3 spans 15 residues. CDR3 DNA: TGTGCCAGCAGCCGACTATCGGGCATCCAAGAGACCCAGTACTTC. It encodes CASSRLSGIQETQYF.

As for this clonotype: A single base separates this from a much larger clone, so it may be a read error. The rearrangement links TRBV12-3 or TRBV12-4 to TRBJ2-1; 9 bases map to TRBD2. CDR3 length equals 16 residues. J gave up 7 bases and V 3 bases, and 10 bases lay outside the gene matches. CDR3 in DNA: TGTGCCAGCAGTTTGATGGCTAGCGGGATTTCAAATGAGCAGTTCTTC. Amino acid sequence: CASSLMASGISNEQFF.

This clonotype was picked up one time. The chain joins TRBV18 to TRBJ1-1; 9 bases are a match to TRBD1. The germline gives CDR1 KGHSH, CDR2 LQKENI. The CDR3 totals 15 residues. Trimming took 5 bases from V and 10 from J; bases not matched to a gene: 14. The CDR3 bases are TGTGCCAGCTCAACCGGGACAGGGCCCGGATACGGAGCTTTCTTT. The encoded protein is CASSTGTGPGYGAFF.

In its sample, this clonotype was seen many times. V usage is TRBV2 and J usage is TRBJ2-2; 8 bases agree with TRBD1. With 3 bases clipped from V and 3 bases from J, the junction kept 3 bases outside the gene matches. The CDR3 totals 15 residues. Germline assignment: CDR1 SNHLY and CDR2 FYNNEI. The CDR3 DNA is TGTGCCAGCAGTGAGGACAGGGCTGACACCGGGGAGCTGTTTTTT. Translated: CASSEDRADTGELFF. Full variable domain (rest looked up from reference TRBV2 and TRBJ2-2): EPEVTQTPSHQVTQMGQEVILRCVPISNHLYFYWYRQILGQKVEFLVSFYNNEISEKSEIFDDQFSVERPDGSNFTLKIRSTKLEDSAMYFCASSEDRADTGELFFGEGSRLTVL.

This clonotype was seen at least ten times. The rearrangement uses TRBV2 and TRBJ1-1; D unclear. Germline V lookup: CDR1 SNHLY, CDR2 FYNNEI. The CDR3 is 13 amino acids. V was pared by 9 bases and J by 4 bases, with 15 bases between. CDR3 bases: TGTGCCAGTTCAACCTATAGGGTCACTGAAGCTTTCTTT. This translates into CASSTYRVTEAFF.

The table lists this clonotype with a few counts. V is TRBV4-1 and J is TRBJ2-7; 7 positions agree with TRBD2. V shed 6 bases and J 6 bases; nucleotides not matched to a gene: 8. Per the germline V gene, CDR1 is MGHRA and CDR2 is YSYEKL. CDR3 length equals 13 residues. CDR3 bases: TGCGCCAGCAGAGGAGCGGGACTGGGCGAGCAGTACTTC. It is translated as CASRGAGLGEQYF.

Turning to this clonotype: It may be a read error: a sequence one base away is much more abundant. The rearrangement uses TRBV24-1 and TRBJ2-1; 13 nucleotides agree with TRBD2. The CDR3 sequence is 19 residues long. V shed 1 base and J 2 bases; nucleotides not matched to a gene: 7. CDR1 KGHDR and CDR2 SFDVKD come from the germline V gene. The CDR3 reads CATSDLRTSGRVAYNEQFF. CDR3 DNA sequence: TGTGCCACCAGTGATTTAAGGACTAGCGGGAGAGTAGCCTACAATGAGCAGTTCTTC.

The table lists this clonotype with many counts. The chain carries TRBV11-2 and TRBJ2-7; 10 bases are shared with TRBD2. V was pared by 0 bases and J by 1 base, with 3 bases of the junction left unmatched. Germline V gene sequence: CDR1 SGHAT, CDR2 FQNNGV. The CDR3 runs 16 residues. In nucleotides, the CDR3 is TGTGCCAGCAGCTTAGATGGACTAGCGGCTTCCTACGAGCAGTACTTC. It is translated as CASSLDGLAASYEQYF.

This clonotype was detected ten times or more. This chain links TRBV27 with TRBJ2-7; 13 nucleotides agree with TRBD2. Unmatched junction bases numbered 10, after V lost 2 bases and J lost 0 bases. The CDR3 extends over 19 amino acids. Germline CDR1 and CDR2: MNHEY and SMNVEV (reference sequence). The CDR3 loop is CASSLKGPGLAGNSYEQYF. DNA for the CDR3: TGTGCCAGCAGTTTAAAGGGGCCGGGACTAGCGGGAAACTCCTACGAGCAGTACTTC.

This chain links TRBV4-3 with TRBJ2-1; 8 bases agree with TRBD1. The V segment lost 3 bases and the J segment 9 bases; nucleotides outside the gene matches: 10. The CDR3 covers 15 residues. Looked up from germline, CDR1 is LGHNA and CDR2 is YSLEER. Here the CDR3 DNA reads TGCGCCAGCAGCCATAGGACAGGGCTAGGCGTTGAGCAGTTCTTC. Its translation: CASSHRTGLGVEQFF.

This clonotype was counted only a few times. V gene TRBV10-3 combines with J gene TRBJ1-2; 10 bases match TRBD1. V trimming: 3 bases; J trimming: 0 bases; junction bases outside the gene matches: 10. The CDR3 covers 18 residues. Germline CDR1 ENHRY, CDR2 SYGVKD. This CDR3 reads CAISDPGTGVSSNYGYTF. CDR3 DNA sequence: TGTGCCATCAGTGACCCCGGGACAGGGGTCTCCTCTAACTATGGCTACACCTTC.